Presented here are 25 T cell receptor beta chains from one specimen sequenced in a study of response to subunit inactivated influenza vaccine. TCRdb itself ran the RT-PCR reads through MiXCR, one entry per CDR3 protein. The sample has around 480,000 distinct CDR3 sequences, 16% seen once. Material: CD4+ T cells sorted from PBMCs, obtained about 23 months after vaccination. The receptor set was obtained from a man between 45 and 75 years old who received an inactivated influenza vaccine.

For the CDR3, the DNA is TGTGCCAGCTCAGCATCTTCAGATACGCAGTATTTT. Its protein is CASSASSDTQYF. V and J are TRBV18 and TRBJ2-3; no clear D gene. CDR1 is KGHSH and CDR2 is LQKENI in the germline V gene. Trimming stripped 5 bases from V and 4 bases from J, with 7 bases between. The CDR3 length is 12 residues. The variable domain in full, completed from reference TRBV18 and TRBJ2-3, reads NAGVMQNPRHLVRRRGQEARLRCSPMKGHSHVYWYRQLPEEGLKFMVYLQKENIIDESGMPKERFSAEFPKEGPSILRIQQVVRGDSAAYFCASSASSDTQYFGPGTRLTVL.

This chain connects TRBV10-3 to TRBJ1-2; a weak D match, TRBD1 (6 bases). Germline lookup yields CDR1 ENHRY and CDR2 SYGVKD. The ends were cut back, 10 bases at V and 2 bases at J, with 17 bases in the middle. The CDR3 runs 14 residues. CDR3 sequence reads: CATSRGSRNYGYTF. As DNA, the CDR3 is TGTGCCACTAGCAGGGGAAGTCGAAACTATGGCTACACCTTC.

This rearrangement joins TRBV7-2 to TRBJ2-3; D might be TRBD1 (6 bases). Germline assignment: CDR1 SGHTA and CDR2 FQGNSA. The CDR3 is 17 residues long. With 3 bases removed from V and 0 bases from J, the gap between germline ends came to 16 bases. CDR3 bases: TGTGCCAGCAGCTTCCCGACAGGCCCGATCAGCACAGATACGCAGTATTTT. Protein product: CASSFPTGPISTDTQYF.

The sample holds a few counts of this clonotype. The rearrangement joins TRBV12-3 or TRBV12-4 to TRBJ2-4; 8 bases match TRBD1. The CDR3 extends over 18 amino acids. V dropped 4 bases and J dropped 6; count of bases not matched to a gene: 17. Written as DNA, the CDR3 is TGTGCCAGCAGTTCAGGGGGCGGGCCGAACCTAGTGGGAAACATTCAGTACTTC. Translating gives CASSSGGGPNLVGNIQYF.

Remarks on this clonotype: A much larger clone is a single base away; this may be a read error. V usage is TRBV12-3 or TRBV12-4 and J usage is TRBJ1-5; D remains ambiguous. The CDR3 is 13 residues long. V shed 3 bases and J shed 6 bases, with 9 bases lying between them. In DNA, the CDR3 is TGTGCCAGCAGTTTGGGTAGAGGTCAGCCCCAGCATTTT. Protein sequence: CASSLGRGQPQHF.

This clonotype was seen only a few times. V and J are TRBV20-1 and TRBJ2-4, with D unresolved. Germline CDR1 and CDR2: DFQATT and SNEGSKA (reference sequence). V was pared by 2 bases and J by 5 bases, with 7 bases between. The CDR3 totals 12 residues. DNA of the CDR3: TGCAGTGCTAGAAAGGGTCAAAACATTCAGTACTTC. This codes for CSARKGQNIQYF.

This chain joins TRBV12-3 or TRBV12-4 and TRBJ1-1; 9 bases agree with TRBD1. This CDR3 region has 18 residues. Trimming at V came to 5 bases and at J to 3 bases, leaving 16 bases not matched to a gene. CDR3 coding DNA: TGTGCCAGCAGTCGGCAACCTCCGGGACAGGGATTCGACACTGAAGCTTTCTTT. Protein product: CASSRQPPGQGFDTEAFF.

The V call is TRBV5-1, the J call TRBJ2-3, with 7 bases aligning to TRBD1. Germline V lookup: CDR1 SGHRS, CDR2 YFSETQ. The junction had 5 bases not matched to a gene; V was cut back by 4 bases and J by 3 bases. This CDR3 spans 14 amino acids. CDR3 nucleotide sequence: TGCGCCAGCAGCGGACAGGCTAGGACAGATACGCAGTATTTT. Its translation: CASSGQARTDTQYF.

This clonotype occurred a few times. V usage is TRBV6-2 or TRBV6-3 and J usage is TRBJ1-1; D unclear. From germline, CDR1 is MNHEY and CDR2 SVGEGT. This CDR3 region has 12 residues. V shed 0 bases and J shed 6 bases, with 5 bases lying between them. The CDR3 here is CASSYSRAEAFF. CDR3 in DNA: TGTGCCAGCAGTTACTCGAGAGCTGAAGCTTTCTTT.

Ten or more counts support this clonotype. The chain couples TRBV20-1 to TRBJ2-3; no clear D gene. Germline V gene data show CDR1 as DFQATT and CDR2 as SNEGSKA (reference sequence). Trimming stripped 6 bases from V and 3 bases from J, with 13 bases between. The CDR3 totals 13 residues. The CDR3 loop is CSAPAIGTDTQYF. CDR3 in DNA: TGCAGTGCCCCGGCGATAGGAACAGATACGCAGTATTTT.

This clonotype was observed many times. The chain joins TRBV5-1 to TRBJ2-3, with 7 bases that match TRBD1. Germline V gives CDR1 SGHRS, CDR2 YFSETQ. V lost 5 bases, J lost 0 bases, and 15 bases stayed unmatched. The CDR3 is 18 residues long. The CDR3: CASRPYSGTATSTDTQYF. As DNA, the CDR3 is TGCGCCAGCAGGCCGTACTCCGGGACAGCAACTAGCACAGATACGCAGTATTTT.

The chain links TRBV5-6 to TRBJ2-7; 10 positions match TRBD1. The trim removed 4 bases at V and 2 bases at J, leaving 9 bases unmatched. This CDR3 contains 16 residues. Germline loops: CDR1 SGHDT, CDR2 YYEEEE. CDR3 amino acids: CASSGTGTGATYEQYF. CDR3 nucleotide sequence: TGTGCCAGCAGCGGCACCGGGACAGGGGCAACCTACGAGCAGTACTTC. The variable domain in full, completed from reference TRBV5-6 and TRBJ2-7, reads DAGVTQSPTHLIKTRGQQVTLRCSPKSGHDTVSWYQQALGQGPQFIFQYYEEEERQRGNFPDRFSGHQFPNYSSELNVNALLLGDSALYLCASSGTGTGATYEQYFGPGTRLTVT.

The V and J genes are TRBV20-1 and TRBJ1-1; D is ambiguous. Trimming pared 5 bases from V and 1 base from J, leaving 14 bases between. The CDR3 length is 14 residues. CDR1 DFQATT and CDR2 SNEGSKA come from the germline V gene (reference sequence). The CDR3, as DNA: TGCAGTGCTGACCGGGCCCCTGGGAACACTGAAGCTTTCTTT. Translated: CSADRAPGNTEAFF.

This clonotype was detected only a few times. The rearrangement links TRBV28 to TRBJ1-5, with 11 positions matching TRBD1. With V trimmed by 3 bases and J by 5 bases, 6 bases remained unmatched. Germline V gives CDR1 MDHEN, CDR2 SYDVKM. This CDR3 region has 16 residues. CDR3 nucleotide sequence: TGTGCCAGCAGTTTTTCCGGACAGGGGGCATATCAGCCCCAGCATTTT. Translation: CASSFSGQGAYQPQHF.

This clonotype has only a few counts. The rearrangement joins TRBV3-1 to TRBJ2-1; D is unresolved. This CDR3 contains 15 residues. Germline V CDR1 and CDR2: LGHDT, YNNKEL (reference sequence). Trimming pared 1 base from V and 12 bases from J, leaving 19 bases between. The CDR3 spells CASSQGRQVVGSQFF. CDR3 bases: TGTGCCAGCAGCCAAGGTAGGCAGGTGGTGGGATCGCAGTTCTTC.

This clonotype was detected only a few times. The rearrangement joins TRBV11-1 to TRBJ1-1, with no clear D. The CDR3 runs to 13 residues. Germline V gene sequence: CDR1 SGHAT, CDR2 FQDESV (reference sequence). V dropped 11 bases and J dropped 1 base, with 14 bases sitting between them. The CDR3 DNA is TGTGCCGTACGCCGGACTAGGAACACTGAAGCTTTCTTT. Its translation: CAVRRTRNTEAFF.

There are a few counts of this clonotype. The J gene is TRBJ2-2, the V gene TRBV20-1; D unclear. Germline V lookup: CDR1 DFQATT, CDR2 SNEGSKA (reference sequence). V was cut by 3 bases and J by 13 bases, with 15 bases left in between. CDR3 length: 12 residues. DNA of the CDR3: TGCAGTGCTAGTGTTGGACCCGCAGGGCTGTTTTTT. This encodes CSASVGPAGLFF.

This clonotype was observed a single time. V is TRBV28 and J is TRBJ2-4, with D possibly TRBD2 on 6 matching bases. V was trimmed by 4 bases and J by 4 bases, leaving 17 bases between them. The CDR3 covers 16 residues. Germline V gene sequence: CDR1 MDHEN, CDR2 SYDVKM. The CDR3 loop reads CASSSYSSGLKNIQYF. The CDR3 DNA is TGTGCCAGCAGTTCCTACTCCTCGGGACTGAAAAACATTCAGTACTTC.

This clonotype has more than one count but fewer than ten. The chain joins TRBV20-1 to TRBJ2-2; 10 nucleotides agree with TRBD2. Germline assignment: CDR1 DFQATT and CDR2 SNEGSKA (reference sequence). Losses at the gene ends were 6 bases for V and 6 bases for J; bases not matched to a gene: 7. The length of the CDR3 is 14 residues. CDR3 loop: CSAGLAGASGELFF. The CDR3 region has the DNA TGCAGTGCAGGGCTAGCGGGGGCCTCCGGGGAGCTGTTTTTT.

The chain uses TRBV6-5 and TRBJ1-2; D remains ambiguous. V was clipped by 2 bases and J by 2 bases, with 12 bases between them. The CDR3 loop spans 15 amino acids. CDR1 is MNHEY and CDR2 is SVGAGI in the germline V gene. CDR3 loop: CASSYGLETNYGYTF. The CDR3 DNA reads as TGTGCCAGCAGTTACGGACTGGAAACGAACTATGGCTACACCTTC.

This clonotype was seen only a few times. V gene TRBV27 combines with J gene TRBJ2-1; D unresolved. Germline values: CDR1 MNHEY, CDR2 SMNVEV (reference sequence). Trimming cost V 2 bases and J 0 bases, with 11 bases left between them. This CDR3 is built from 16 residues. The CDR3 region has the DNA TGTGCCAGCAGTTTAGGCGAAATCAGCTCCTACAATGAGCAGTTCTTC. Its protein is CASSLGEISSYNEQFF.

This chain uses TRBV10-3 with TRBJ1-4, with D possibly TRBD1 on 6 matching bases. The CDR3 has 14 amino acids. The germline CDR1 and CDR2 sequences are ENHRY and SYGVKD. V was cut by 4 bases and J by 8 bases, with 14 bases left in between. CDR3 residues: CAISGTDLGEKLFF. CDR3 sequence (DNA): TGTGCCATCAGTGGGACAGATTTAGGGGAAAAACTGTTTTTT.

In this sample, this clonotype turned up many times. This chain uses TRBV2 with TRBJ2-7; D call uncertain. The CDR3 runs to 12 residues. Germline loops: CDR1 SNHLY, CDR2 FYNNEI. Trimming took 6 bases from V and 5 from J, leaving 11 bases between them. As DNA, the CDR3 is TGTGCCAGCAGCGTCGTTGGGGACGAGCAGTACTTC. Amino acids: CASSVVGDEQYF.

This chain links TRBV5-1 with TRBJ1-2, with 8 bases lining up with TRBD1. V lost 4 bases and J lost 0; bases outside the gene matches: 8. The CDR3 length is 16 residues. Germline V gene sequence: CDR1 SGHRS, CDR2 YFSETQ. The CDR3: CASSSGTGLANYGYTF. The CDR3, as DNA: TGCGCCAGCAGCAGCGGGACAGGATTAGCTAACTATGGCTACACCTTC.

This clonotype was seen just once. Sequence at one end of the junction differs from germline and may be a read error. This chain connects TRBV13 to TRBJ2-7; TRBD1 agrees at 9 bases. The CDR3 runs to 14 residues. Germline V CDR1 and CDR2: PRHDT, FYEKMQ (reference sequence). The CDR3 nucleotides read TGTGCCAGCAGCTCGGGACAGGGAAGTCTAGAGCATTACTTC. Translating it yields CASSSGQGSLEHYF.